Listed below are T cell receptor beta chains from one sample, sequenced in a study of shared clonotypes between healthy human individuals. The data were produced by immunoSEQ multiplex PCR, yet TCRdb's version contains in-frame clones alone and is incomplete. The table shows 2 million to 2.5 million clones, with under 95% occurring only once. The sequencing input was naive CD4+ T cells from PBMCs. The receptors were gathered from a man between 18 and 29 years old in good health. Some clones in this sample may be carry-over from other donors' samples. The CDR3 runs from the conserved cysteine through the conserved F or W. Each record gives: V gene, clone size, D gene, J gene, CDR3 DNA, CDR3 protein. A D gene is named only where the DNA matches it firmly. For some rows the clone size is stated as once, few or many, or as a class when expanded; others skip it.

>TRBV28|.|TRBD1|TRBJ2-7
TGTGCCAGCAGCATGGTCGACAGGGGGCAGTCCTACGAGCAGTACTTC
CASSMVDRGQSYEQYF
>TRBV7-9|.|.|TRBJ2-7
TGTGCCAGCAGCTTAGCGGTCCAGCGCGGGTACGAGCAGTACTTC
CASSLAVQRGYEQYF
>TRBV5-1|.|TRBD2|TRBJ2-7
TGCGCCAGCAGCTTGGATGCGGGAGGGCCGTACGAGCAGTACTTC
CASSLDAGGPYEQYF
>TRBV19|once|TRBD1|TRBJ1-5
TGTGCCAGTAGCCCGGGACAGCTGGGCAATCAGCCCCAGCATTTT
CASSPGQLGNQPQHF
>TRBV2|.|TRBD2|TRBJ2-1
TGTGCCAGCAGGAGCGGGAGGGCCTATAATGAGCAGTTCTTC
CASRSGRAYNEQFF
>TRBV2|.|TRBD1|TRBJ2-7
TGTGCCAGCAGGAACAGGGGGACCTCCTACGAGCAGTACTTC
CASRNRGTSYEQYF
>TRBV6-5|.|.|TRBJ1-3
TGTGCCAGCAGGCGACCCACGGGAAACACCATATATTTT
CASRRPTGNTIYF
>TRBV29-1|.|.|TRBJ2-1
TGCAGCGTTGTCGCAGGAAAGAATGAGCAGTTCTTC
CSVVAGKNEQFF
>TRBV19|.|TRBD1|TRBJ1-5
TGTGCCAGTACCCGGGACAGGTCAAGTCAGCCCCAGCATTTT
CASTRDRSSQPQHF
>TRBV18|.|TRBD2|TRBJ2-7
TGTGCCAGCTCATCTGGGACTAGCGGGAGTTACGAGCAGTACTTC
CASSSGTSGSYEQYF
>TRBV4-1|.|TRBD1|TRBJ2-2
TGCGCCAGCAGCACCCCAGGGGGCTCCGGGGAGCTGTTTTTT
CASSTPGGSGELFF
>TRBV7-2|.|TRBD2|TRBJ2-2
TGTGCCAGCAGCACTATAGCGGGAGCGGGGACCGGGGAGCTGTTTTTT
CASSTIAGAGTGELFF
>TRBV4-1|.|TRBD2|TRBJ2-5
TGCGCCAGCAGCCAAGGGCTAGCGGCCCGGGGAGAGACCCAGTACTTC
CASSQGLAARGETQYF
>TRBV15|once|.|TRBJ2-7
TGTGCCACCAGCAGAGAAAATATGGCCTCCTACGAGCAGTACTTC
CATSRENMASYEQYF
>TRBV18|.|TRBD2|TRBJ2-7
TGTGCCAGCTCACCAAAAATGCCTCGAGGTAGCGGGACCATCTACGAGCAGTACTTC
CASSPKMPRGSGTIYEQYF
>TRBV5-4|.|.|TRBJ2-3
TGTGCCAGCAGCTTGTATCAGCGTCCAGATACGCAGTATTTT
CASSLYQRPDTQYF
>TRBV2|.|.|TRBJ1-6
TGTGCCAGCAGTGAACAGGATAGATCACCCCTCCACTTT
CASSEQDRSPLHF
>TRBV7-8|.|.|TRBJ2-7
TGTGCCAGCAGCCGGGCTAACAGGGTACGGCGCGAGCAGTACTTC
CASSRANRVRREQYF
>TRBV28|.|.|TRBJ1-5
TGTGCCAGCAGTAACGTACATAGCAATCAGCCCCAGCATTTT
CASSNVHSNQPQHF
>TRBV9|.|.|TRBJ2-7
TGTGCCAGCAGCGTTTTAGGGGGGGAGAACGAGCAGTACTTC
CASSVLGGENEQYF
>TRBV9|once|.|TRBJ1-1
TGTGCCAGCAGCGTAGGGGGCTCGGACACTGAAGCTTTCTTT
CASSVGGSDTEAFF
>TRBV7-2|.|.|TRBJ2-3
TGTGCCAGCAGCTTAGCACTAGGCCCTTATACGCAGTATTTT
CASSLALGPYTQYF
>TRBV19|.|TRBD1|TRBJ2-7
TGTGCCAGTAGTGTTGGGACAGTGAACTACGAGCAGTACTTC
CASSVGTVNYEQYF
>TRBV11-2|.|.|TRBJ2-5
TGTGCCAGCAGCTTAGTCTTGACGGGAGAGGGAGAGACCCAGTACTTC
CASSLVLTGEGETQYF
>TRBV30|few|.|TRBJ2-7
TGTGCCTGGTTGGACTTCAGCTCCTACGAGCAGTACTTC
CAWLDFSSYEQYF
>TRBV11-3|.|.|TRBJ2-3
TGTGCCAGCAGCTTAGGCCCCGGCGCAGATACGCAGTATTTT
CASSLGPGADTQYF
>TRBV10-3|.|.|TRBJ2-3
TGTGCCATCAGTGATAGGGCAGGGACAGATACGCAGTATTTT
CAISDRAGTDTQYF
>TRBV10-1|.|TRBD1|TRBJ1-2
TGCGCCAGCAGGACAGGGGGCGTTGGCTCCTATGGCTACACCTTC
CASRTGGVGSYGYTF
>TRBV18|.|.|TRBJ1-1
TGTGCCAGCTCACCAAGTCAGCAGGGACTTAACCCGAAAGCTTTCTTT
CASSPSQQGLNPKAFF
>TRBV6-6|.|.|TRBJ2-5
TGTGCCAGCAGTACAGCGGAGACCCAGTACTTC
CASSTAETQYF
>TRBV5-1|.|TRBD2|TRBJ2-3
TGCGCCAGCAGCTTGGGGACTAGCGGGGTTACAGATACGCAGTATTTT
CASSLGTSGVTDTQYF
>TRBV15|.|.|TRBJ1-5
TGTGCCACAGGCGGTATGGATCTAGATAGCAATCAGCCCCAGCATTTT
CATGGMDLDSNQPQHF
>TRBV7-8|.|.|TRBJ1-4
TGTGCCAGCAGCTTAGGTGGGGTAGGAGAAAAACTGTTTTTT
CASSLGGVGEKLFF